The rows below give T cell receptor beta chains drawn from one sample of a study of cytomegalovirus exposure and HLA in healthy donors. Profiling relied on immunoSEQ multiplex PCR, and the TCRdb table lists in-frame clones only, not all of them. The profile covers more than 100,000 clones, with 88% appearing a single time and 1.2% to 1.5% taken by the ten largest. Sequences were obtained from PBMCs. These TCRs come from a young man in good health and CMV-seronegative. CDR3s include the opening cysteine and the closing phenylalanine or tryptophan. The D gene is left open where the match is weak.

v_gene: TRBV4-1; d_gene: NA; j_gene: TRBJ2-2; CDR3aa: CASSQDSGASIGELFF; CDR3nt: TGCGCCAGCAGCCAAGACTCAGGGGCAAGTATCGGGGAGCTGTTTTTT
v_gene: TRBV11-2; d_gene: NA; j_gene: TRBJ2-3; CDR3aa: CASSFTGQPTDTQYF; CDR3nt: TGTGCCAGCAGCTTTACGGGACAACCCACAGATACGCAGTATTTT
v_gene: TRBV6-1; d_gene: NA; j_gene: TRBJ1-5; CDR3aa: CASSESTSHGNQPQHF; CDR3nt: TGTGCCAGCAGTGAGTCGACTAGTCATGGCAATCAGCCCCAGCATTTT
v_gene: TRBV19; d_gene: NA; j_gene: TRBJ1-1; CDR3aa: CASSQEARAEAFF; CDR3nt: TGTGCCAGTAGCCAAGAAGCGCGAGCAGAAGCTTTCTTT
v_gene: TRBV4-1; d_gene: TRBD1; j_gene: TRBJ1-1; CDR3aa: CASSPSTTGSKAFF; CDR3nt: TGCGCCAGCAGCCCCTCCACGACAGGGAGCAAAGCTTTCTTT
v_gene: TRBV11-2; d_gene: TRBD2; j_gene: TRBJ2-4; CDR3aa: CASSLGAGPRIQYF; CDR3nt: TGTGCCAGCAGCTTAGGAGCGGGACCGCGCATTCAGTACTTC
v_gene: TRBV25-1; d_gene: NA; j_gene: TRBJ1-6; CDR3aa: CASSDYYNSPLHF; CDR3nt: TGTGCCAGCAGTGACTACTATAATTCACCCCTCCACTTT
v_gene: TRBV11-3; d_gene: TRBD2; j_gene: TRBJ2-1; CDR3aa: CASSQGLAGSNEQFF; CDR3nt: TGTGCCAGCAGCCAGGGACTAGCGGGATCCAATGAGCAGTTCTTC
v_gene: TRBV7-2; d_gene: NA; j_gene: TRBJ2-7; CDR3aa: CASSLAPPRGSEQYF; CDR3nt: TGTGCCAGCAGCCTCGCACCCCCCCGGGGATCCGAGCAGTACTTC
v_gene: TRBV10-2; d_gene: NA; j_gene: TRBJ1-1; CDR3aa: CASSENNLNTEAFF; CDR3nt: TGCGCCAGCAGTGAGAACAACCTGAACACTGAAGCTTTCTTT
v_gene: TRBV19; d_gene: NA; j_gene: TRBJ2-6; CDR3aa: CASEGGSGANVLTF; CDR3nt: TGTGCCAGCGAGGGAGGCTCTGGGGCCAACGTCCTGACTTTC
v_gene: TRBV6-6; d_gene: NA; j_gene: TRBJ1-5; CDR3aa: CASSYHGGSQPQHF; CDR3nt: TGTGCCAGCAGTTACCACGGGGGGAGTCAGCCCCAGCATTTT
v_gene: TRBV7-6; d_gene: TRBD1; j_gene: TRBJ1-2; CDR3aa: CASSPGQGGYGYTF; CDR3nt: TGTGCCAGCAGCCCCGGACAGGGGGGCTATGGCTACACCTTC
v_gene: TRBV7-6; d_gene: TRBD1; j_gene: TRBJ1-3; CDR3aa: CASSLARQGSGNTIYF; CDR3nt: TGTGCCAGCAGCTTAGCTCGACAGGGATCTGGAAACACCATATATTTT
v_gene: TRBV19; d_gene: NA; j_gene: TRBJ1-2; CDR3aa: CASRSQGGYYGYTF; CDR3nt: TGTGCCAGTAGATCCCAGGGAGGATACTATGGCTACACCTTC
v_gene: TRBV4-2; d_gene: NA; j_gene: TRBJ1-1; CDR3aa: CASSVPGDTEAFF; CDR3nt: TGTGCCAGCAGCGTACCCGGGGACACTGAAGCTTTCTTT
v_gene: TRBV5-8; d_gene: TRBD2; j_gene: TRBJ2-2; CDR3aa: CASSLWGAGDTGELFF; CDR3nt: TGTGCCAGCAGCTTGTGGGGAGCGGGGGACACCGGGGAGCTGTTTTTT
v_gene: TRBV19; d_gene: TRBD2; j_gene: TRBJ2-5; CDR3aa: CASSIELADQETQYF; CDR3nt: TGTGCCAGTAGTATAGAACTAGCGGACCAAGAGACCCAGTACTTC
v_gene: TRBV19; d_gene: TRBD1; j_gene: TRBJ1-6; CDR3aa: CASSRTGDGAPLHF; CDR3nt: TGTGCCAGTAGTAGGACAGGGGACGGGGCACCCCTCCACTTT
v_gene: TRBV27; d_gene: NA; j_gene: TRBJ1-6; CDR3aa: CASRGRGTSQAKRYSPLHF; CDR3nt: TGTGCCAGCAGGGGAAGGGGGACAAGCCAAGCCAAGCGATATTCACCCCTCCACTTT
v_gene: TRBV15; d_gene: TRBD2; j_gene: TRBJ2-1; CDR3aa: CATSRGLAHFNEQFF; CDR3nt: TGTGCCACCAGCAGGGGACTAGCGCATTTCAATGAGCAGTTCTTC
v_gene: TRBV5-1; d_gene: TRBD1; j_gene: TRBJ2-1; CDR3aa: CASCRDSSYNEQFF; CDR3nt: TGCGCCAGCTGCCGGGACAGCTCCTACAATGAGCAGTTCTTC
v_gene: TRBV10-1; d_gene: NA; j_gene: TRBJ1-1; CDR3aa: CASRWQVGAFF; CDR3nt: TGCGCCAGCAGGTGGCAGGTGGGAGCTTTCTTT